The sequence of this TCR beta chain was determined in a study of blood T cell repertoires in COVID-19. In the authors' workflow: Quantification of nucleated cells was approximated via reference gene primer amplification. The table came from immunoSEQ multiplex PCR; TCRdb's copy has only in-frame clones and leaves some out. V, J and clone size are those of that table, while D and trimming were read from the DNA. The sample has some 77,000 clones, approximately 83% seen once. CDR1 and CDR2 (germline): LNHDA, SQIVND (reference sequence). This CDR3 has 13 residues. V was clipped by 9 bases and J by 3 bases, with 14 bases between them.

The receptor was isolated from a man aged 70-80 years with acute or convalescent COVID-19. Sequenced: peripheral blood. The chain uses TRBV19 and TRBJ1-1; a possible D gene is TRBD1 (6 bases). CDR3 bases: TGTGCCAGCAAAGGGGGTACTTACACTGAAGCTTTCTTT. Translation: CASKGGTYTEAFF.